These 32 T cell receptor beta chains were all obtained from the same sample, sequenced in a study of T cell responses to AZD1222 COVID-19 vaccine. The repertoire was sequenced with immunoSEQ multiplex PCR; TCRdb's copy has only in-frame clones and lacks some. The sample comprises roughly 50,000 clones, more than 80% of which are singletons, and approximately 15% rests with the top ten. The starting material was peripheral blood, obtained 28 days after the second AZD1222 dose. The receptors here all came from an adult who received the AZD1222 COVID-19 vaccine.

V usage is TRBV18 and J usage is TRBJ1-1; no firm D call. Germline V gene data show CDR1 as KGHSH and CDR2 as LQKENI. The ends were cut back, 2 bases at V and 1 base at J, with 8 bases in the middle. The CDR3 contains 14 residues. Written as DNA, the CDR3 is TGTGCCAGCTCACCATCGATAAAGAACACTGAAGCTTTCTTT. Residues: CASSPSIKNTEAFF. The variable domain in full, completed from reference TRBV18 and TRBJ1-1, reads NAGVMQNPRHLVRRRGQEARLRCSPMKGHSHVYWYRQLPEEGLKFMVYLQKENIIDESGMPKERFSAEFPKEGPSILRIQQVVRGDSAAYFCASSPSIKNTEAFFGQGTRLTVV.

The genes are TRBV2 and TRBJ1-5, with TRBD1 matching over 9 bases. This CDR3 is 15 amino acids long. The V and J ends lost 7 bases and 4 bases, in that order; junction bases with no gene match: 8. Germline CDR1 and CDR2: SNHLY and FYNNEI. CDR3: CASILGTGHNQPQHF. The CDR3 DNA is TGTGCCAGCATTCTAGGGACAGGGCATAATCAGCCCCAGCATTTT.

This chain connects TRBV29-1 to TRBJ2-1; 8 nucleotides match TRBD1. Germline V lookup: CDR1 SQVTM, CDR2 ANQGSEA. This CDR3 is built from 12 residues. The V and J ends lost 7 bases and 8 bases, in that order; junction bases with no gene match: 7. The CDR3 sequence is CSARTGWDEQFF. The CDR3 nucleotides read TGCAGCGCCAGGACAGGGTGGGATGAGCAGTTCTTC.

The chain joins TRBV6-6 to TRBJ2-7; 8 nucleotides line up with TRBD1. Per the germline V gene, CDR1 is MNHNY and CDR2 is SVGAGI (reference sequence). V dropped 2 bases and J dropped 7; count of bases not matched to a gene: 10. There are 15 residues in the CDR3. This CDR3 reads CASSYVSQGAHEQYF. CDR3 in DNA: TGTGCCAGCAGTTACGTTAGCCAGGGGGCTCATGAGCAGTACTTC.

CDR3 sequence (DNA): TGTGCCAGCAGTTATGAGATCCACGAGCAGTACTTC. Its translation is CASSYEIHEQYF. This chain joins TRBV27 and TRBJ2-7; D unresolved. Trimming removed 4 bases at V and 5 bases at J, with 9 bases between. The CDR3 is 12 residues long. The germline V gene encodes CDR1 MNHEY and CDR2 SMNVEV (reference sequence).

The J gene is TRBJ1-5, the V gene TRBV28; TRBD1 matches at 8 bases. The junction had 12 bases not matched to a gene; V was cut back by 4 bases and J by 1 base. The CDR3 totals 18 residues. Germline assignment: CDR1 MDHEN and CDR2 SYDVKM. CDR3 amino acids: CASSSVRAGGRSNQPQHF. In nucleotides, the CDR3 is TGTGCCAGCAGTTCCGTGAGGGCAGGGGGCAGAAGCAATCAGCCCCAGCATTTT.

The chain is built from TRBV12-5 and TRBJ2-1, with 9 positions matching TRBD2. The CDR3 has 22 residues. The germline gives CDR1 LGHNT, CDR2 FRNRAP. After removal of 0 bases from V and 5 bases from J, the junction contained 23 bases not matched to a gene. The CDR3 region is CASGLVYLRSYPASGINNEQFF. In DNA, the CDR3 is TGTGCTAGTGGTTTGGTATACCTTCGTTCTTATCCGGCTAGCGGGATTAACAATGAGCAGTTCTTC.

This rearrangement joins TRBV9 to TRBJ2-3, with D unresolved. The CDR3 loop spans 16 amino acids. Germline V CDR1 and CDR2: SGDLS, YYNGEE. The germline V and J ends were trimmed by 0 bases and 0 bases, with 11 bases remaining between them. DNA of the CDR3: TGTGCCAGCAGCGTAGTGGCCGACCCTAGCACAGATACGCAGTATTTT. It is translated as CASSVVADPSTDTQYF. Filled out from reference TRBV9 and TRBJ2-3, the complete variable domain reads DSGVTQTPKHLITATGQRVTLRCSPRSGDLSVYWYQQSLDQGLQFLIQYYNGEERAKGNILERFSAQQFPDLHSELNLSSLELGDSALYFCASSVVADPSTDTQYFGPGTRLTVL.

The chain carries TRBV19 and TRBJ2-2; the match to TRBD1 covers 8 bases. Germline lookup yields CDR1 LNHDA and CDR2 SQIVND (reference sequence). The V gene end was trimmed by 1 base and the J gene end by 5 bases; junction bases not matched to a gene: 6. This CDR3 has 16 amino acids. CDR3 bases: TGTGCCAGTAGTATAGCCCGTAACAGGGGGACCGGGGAGCTGTTTTTT. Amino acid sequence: CASSIARNRGTGELFF.

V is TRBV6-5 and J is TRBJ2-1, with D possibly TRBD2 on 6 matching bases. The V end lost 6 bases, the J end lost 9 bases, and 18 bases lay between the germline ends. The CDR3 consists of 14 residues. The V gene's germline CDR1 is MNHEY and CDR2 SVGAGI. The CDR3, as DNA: TGTGCCAGCAGCCGTAACCGGGAGCGGGCTGAGCAGTTCTTC. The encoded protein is CASSRNRERAEQFF.

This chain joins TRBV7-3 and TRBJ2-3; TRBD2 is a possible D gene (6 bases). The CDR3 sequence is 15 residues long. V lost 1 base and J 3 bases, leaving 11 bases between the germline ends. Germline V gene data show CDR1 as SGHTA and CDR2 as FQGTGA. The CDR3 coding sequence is TGTGCCAGCAGCTTAAGAGGGAGGATGACAGATACGCAGTATTTT. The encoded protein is CASSLRGRMTDTQYF.

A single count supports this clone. This CDR3 is CASSLDPVDPAFF. CDR3 coding DNA: TGTGCCAGCAGCTTGGATCCCGTAGATCCAGCTTTCTTT. The chain uses TRBV5-6 and TRBJ1-1; D unresolved. V lost 0 bases and J 10 bases, leaving 13 bases between the germline ends. Germline CDR1 is SGHDT and CDR2 is YYEEEE. CDR3 size: 13 residues.

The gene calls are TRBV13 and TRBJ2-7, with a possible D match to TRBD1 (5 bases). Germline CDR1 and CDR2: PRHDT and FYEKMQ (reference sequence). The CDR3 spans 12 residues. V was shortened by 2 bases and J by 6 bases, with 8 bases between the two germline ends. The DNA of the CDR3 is TGTGCCAGCAGCTTAAGGGGTCTCGAGCAGTACTTC. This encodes CASSLRGLEQYF.

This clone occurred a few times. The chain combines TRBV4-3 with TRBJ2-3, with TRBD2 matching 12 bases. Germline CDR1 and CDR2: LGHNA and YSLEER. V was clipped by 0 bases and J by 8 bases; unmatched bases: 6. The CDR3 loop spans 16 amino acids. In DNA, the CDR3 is TGCGCCAGCAGCCAAGATTCTAGCGGGAGGGATGGTACGCAGTATTTT. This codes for CASSQDSSGRDGTQYF.

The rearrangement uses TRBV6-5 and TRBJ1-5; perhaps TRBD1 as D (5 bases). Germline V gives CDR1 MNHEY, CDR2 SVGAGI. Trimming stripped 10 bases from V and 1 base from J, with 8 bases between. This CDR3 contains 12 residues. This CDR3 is CATRGSNQPQHF. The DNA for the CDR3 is TGTGCCACGCGGGGGAGCAATCAGCCCCAGCATTTT.

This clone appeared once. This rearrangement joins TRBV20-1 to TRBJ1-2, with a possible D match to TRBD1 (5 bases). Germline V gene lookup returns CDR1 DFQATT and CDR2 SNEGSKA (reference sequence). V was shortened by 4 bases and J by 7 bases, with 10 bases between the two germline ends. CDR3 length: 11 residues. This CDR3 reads CSAKGWGGYTF. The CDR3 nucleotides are TGCAGTGCTAAGGGGTGGGGTGGCTACACCTTC.

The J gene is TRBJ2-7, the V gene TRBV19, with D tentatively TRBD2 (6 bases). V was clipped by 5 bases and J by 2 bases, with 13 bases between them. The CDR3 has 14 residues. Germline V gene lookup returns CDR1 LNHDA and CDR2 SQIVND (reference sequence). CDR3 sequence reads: CASSAGTVTYEQYF. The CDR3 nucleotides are TGTGCCAGTAGTGCTGGGACTGTGACCTACGAGCAGTACTTC.

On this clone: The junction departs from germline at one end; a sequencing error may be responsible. Here the CDR3 reads CASSIEAAALHF. In DNA form, the CDR3 reads TGTGCTAGTAGTATAGAGGCGGCAGCCCTCCACTTT. V gene TRBV19 combines with J gene TRBJ1-6; D is undetermined. The CDR3 length is 12 residues. Germline loops: CDR1 LNHDA, CDR2 SQIVND (reference sequence).

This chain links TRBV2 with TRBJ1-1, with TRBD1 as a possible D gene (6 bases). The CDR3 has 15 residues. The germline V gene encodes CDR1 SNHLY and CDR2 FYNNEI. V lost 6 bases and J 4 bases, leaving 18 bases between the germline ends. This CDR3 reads CASSLRRQEGTEAFF. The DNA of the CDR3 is TGTGCCAGCAGCCTTCGAAGACAGGAGGGCACTGAAGCTTTCTTT.

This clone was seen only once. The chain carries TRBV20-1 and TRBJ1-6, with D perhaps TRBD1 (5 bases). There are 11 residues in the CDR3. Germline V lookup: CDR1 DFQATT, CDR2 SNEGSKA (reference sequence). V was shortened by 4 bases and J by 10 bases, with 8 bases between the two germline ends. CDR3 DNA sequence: TGCAGTGCTACGGGGGACTCACCCCTCCACTTT. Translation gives CSATGDSPLHF.

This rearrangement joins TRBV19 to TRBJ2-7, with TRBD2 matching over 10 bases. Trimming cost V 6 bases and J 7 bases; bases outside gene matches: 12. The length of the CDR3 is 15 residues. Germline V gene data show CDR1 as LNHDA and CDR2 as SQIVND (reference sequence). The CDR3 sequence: CASSSHGASGGEQYF. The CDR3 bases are TGTGCCAGTAGCTCACACGGGGCTAGCGGGGGTGAGCAGTACTTC.

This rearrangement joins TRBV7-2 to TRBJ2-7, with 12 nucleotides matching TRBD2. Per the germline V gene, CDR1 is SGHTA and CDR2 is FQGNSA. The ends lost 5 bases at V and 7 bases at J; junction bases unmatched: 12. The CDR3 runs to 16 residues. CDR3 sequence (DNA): TGTGCCAGCAGCCGGGCCGCTAGCGGGAGGGCGGGAGAGCAGTACTTC. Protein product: CASSRAASGRAGEQYF.

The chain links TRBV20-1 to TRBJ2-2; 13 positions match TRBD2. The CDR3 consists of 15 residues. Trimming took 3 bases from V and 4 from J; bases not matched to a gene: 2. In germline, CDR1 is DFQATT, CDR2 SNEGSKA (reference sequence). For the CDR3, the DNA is TGCAGTGCTAGTCGACTAGCGGGAGGCACCGGGGAGCTGTTTTTT. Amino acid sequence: CSASRLAGGTGELFF.

The CDR3: CASSQSERQTSYEQYF. The CDR3 region has the DNA TGCGCCAGCAGTCAATCGGAGCGGCAGACCTCCTACGAGCAGTACTTC. The J gene is TRBJ2-7, the V gene TRBV23-1; the D gene is possibly TRBD2 (5 bases). TRBV23-1 is annotated as an ORF whose role is uncertain. V lost 0 bases to trimming and J lost 0 bases, with 12 bases between them. This CDR3 region has 16 residues.

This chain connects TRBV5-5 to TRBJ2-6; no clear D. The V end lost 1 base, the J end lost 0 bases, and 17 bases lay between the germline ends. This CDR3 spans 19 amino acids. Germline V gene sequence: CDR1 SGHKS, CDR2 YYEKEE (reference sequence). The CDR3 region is CASSLRPTPFFSGANVLTF. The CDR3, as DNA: TGTGCCAGCAGCTTGCGTCCGACGCCGTTCTTCTCTGGGGCCAACGTCCTGACTTTC.

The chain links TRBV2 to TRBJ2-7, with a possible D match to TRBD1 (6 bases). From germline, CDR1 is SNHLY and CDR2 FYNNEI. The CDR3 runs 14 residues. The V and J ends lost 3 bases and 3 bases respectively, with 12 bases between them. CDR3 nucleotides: TGTGCCAGCAGTGAGGGGGCACCTAACTACGAGCAGTACTTC. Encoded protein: CASSEGAPNYEQYF.

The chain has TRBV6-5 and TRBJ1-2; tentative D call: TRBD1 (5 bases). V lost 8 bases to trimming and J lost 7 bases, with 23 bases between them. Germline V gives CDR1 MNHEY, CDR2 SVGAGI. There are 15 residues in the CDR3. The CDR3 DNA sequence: TGTGCCAGCGGGCCCCGGGTGGGGATTGGGGCTGGCTACACCTTC. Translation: CASGPRVGIGAGYTF.

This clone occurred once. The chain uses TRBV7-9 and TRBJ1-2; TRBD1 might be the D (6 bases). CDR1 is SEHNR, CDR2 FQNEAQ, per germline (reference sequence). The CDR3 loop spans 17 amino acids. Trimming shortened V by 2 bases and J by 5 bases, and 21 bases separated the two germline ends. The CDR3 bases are TGTGCCAGCAGCTTACCAGGCCGGCCTCAGCAGGGGTATGGCTACACCTTC. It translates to CASSLPGRPQQGYGYTF. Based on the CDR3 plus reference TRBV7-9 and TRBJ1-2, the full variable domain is DTGVSQNPRHKITKRGQNVTFRCDPISEHNRLYWYRQTLGQGPEFLTYFQNEAQLEKSRLLSDRFSAERPKGSFSTLEIQRTEQGDSAMYLCASSLPGRPQQGYGYTFGSGTRLTVV.

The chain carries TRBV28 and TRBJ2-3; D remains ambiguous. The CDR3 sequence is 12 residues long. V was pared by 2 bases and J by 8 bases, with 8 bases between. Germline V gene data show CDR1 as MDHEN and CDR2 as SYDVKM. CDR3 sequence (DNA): TGTGCCAGCAGTTTAGCCCGAGGTACGCAGTATTTT. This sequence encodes CASSLARGTQYF.

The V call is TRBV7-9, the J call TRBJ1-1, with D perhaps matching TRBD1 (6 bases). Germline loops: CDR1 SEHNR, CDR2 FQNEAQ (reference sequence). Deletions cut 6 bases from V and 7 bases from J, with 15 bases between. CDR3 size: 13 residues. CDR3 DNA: TGTGCCAGCAGGTCTACAGGGAAGGTTGAAGCTTTCTTT. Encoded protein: CASRSTGKVEAFF.

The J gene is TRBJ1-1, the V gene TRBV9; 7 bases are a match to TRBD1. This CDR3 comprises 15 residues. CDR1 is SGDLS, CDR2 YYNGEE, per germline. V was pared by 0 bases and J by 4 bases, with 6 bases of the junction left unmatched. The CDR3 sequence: CASSVAPTGTTEAFF. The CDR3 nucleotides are TGTGCCAGCAGCGTAGCCCCGACAGGGACCACTGAAGCTTTCTTT.

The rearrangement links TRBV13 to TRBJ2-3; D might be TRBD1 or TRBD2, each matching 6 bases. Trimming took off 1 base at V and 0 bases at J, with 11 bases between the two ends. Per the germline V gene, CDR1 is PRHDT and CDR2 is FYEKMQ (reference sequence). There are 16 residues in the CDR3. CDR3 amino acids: CASSLEGGTSTDTQYF. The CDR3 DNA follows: TGTGCCAGCAGCTTAGAGGGGGGAACTAGCACAGATACGCAGTATTTT.